Sequencing of this T cell receptor (beta chain) was carried out in a study of tumor and adjacent non-tumor tissue in lung cancer. Remarks on this clonotype: One end of the junction does not line up with germline, which may come from a read error.

The CDR3 contains 11 residues. Germline CDR1 reads SQVTM; CDR2 reads ANQGSEA. This sample's RNA came from whole unsorted tissue. Three rounds of nested PCR, following a modified ARM-PCR protocol, produced the TCRbeta library. One entry per CDR3 protein, called by TCRdb with MiXCR from the multiplex PCR reads. The sample has about 93,000 distinct CDR3 sequences; roughly 70% are singletons. Sequenced input: lung tumor tissue. The rearrangement links TRBV29-1 to TRBJ1-2, with unresolved D. This TCR was recovered from a man aged 55-75 years with non-small cell lung cancer. CDR3 in DNA: TGCAGCGTTGTTAGTGATAATGGATACACCTTC. It codes for CSVVSDNGYTF.